This T cell receptor (beta chain) came from a study of T cells in localized non-small cell lung cancer. A word on this clone: Its antigen remains unidentified.

Study observations and caveats: Among the top 100 tumor clones, a median approximately 55 appeared in adjacent lung. Uninvolved adjacent lung had more T cell clonality than any other tissue, topping tumor.

The protocol was immunoSEQ multiplex PCR, while the TCRdb copy is restricted to in-frame clones and leaves out a portion. The sample carries approximately 80,000 clones, 80% recorded once. The receptor was isolated from a female donor older than 55 with stage I lung adenocarcinoma. Sequencing was performed on peripheral blood, taken before any cancer treatment.

The CDR3 region has the DNA TGTGCCAGCAGCTTATCTTGGGGGAACACTGAAGCTTTCTTT. Protein sequence: CASSLSWGNTEAFF. V usage is TRBV7-8 and J usage is TRBJ1-1; D is ambiguous. V lost 2 bases and J 1 base, leaving 8 bases between the germline ends. This CDR3 is built from 14 residues. Germline V lookup: CDR1 SGHVS, CDR2 FQNEAQ. Full variable domain (remainder filled in from reference TRBV7-8 and TRBJ1-1): GAGVSQSPRYKVAKRGQDVALRCDPISGHVSLFWYQQALGQGPEFLTYFQNEAQLDKSGLPSDRFFAERPEGSVSTLKIQRTQQEDSAVYLCASSLSWGNTEAFFGQGTRLTVV.